Below are 13 T cell receptor beta chains sequenced from a single sample in a study of breast tumors, draining lymph nodes, adjacent tissues. The lymph nodes were axillary draining lymph nodes from breast cancer patients. One entry per CDR3 protein results from TCRdb running MiXCR on the multiplex PCR reads. The table has about 220,000 distinct CDR3 sequences, about 34% seen once. Sequencing used axillary lymph node tissue. The receptors shown here come from a female donor with breast cancer. Some clones in this sample may be carry-over from other donors' samples.

In this sample, this clonotype turned up many times. This chain links TRBV9 with TRBJ1-6; no firm D call. The CDR3 spans 14 residues. Trimming shortened V by 0 bases and J by 9 bases, and 10 bases separated the two germline ends. Germline lookup yields CDR1 SGDLS and CDR2 YYNGEE. The CDR3 is CASSVGGSSSPLHF. The CDR3 nucleotides read TGTGCCAGCAGCGTAGGCGGTAGTAGTTCACCCCTCCACTTT. Together with reference TRBV9 and TRBJ1-6, the CDR3 gives the full variable domain: DSGVTQTPKHLITATGQRVTLRCSPRSGDLSVYWYQQSLDQGLQFLIQYYNGEERAKGNILERFSAQQFPDLHSELNLSSLELGDSALYFCASSVGGSSSPLHFGNGTRLTVT.

Ten or more counts support this clonotype. The chain couples TRBV9 to TRBJ1-6; D possibly corresponds to TRBD1 (5 bases). The CDR3 sequence is 13 residues long. Germline V gene sequence: CDR1 SGDLS, CDR2 YYNGEE. The V and J ends lost 4 bases and 9 bases respectively, with 11 bases between them. The CDR3: CASSWGEGSPLHF. In DNA form, the CDR3 reads TGTGCCAGCAGCTGGGGGGAGGGTTCACCCCTCCACTTT.

The chain couples TRBV9 to TRBJ2-3, with D perhaps assigned TRBD1 or TRBD2 (5 bases each). The germline V and J ends were trimmed by 3 bases and 11 bases, with 22 bases remaining between them. Germline CDR1 and CDR2: SGDLS and YYNGEE. This CDR3 has 15 residues. As DNA, the CDR3 is TGTGCCAGCAGCGCCACCGGGACCTCCTACAATGAGCAGTATTTT. Protein product: CASSATGTSYNEQYF.

This clonotype was seen just once. V gene TRBV6-6 combines with J gene TRBJ2-7, with TRBD2 matching over 12 bases. This CDR3 contains 17 residues. V was clipped by 4 bases and J by 2 bases; unmatched bases: 9. Germline loops: CDR1 MNHNY, CDR2 SVGAGI (reference sequence). CDR3 protein: CASSSPGTSGHAYEQYF. The CDR3 region has the DNA TGTGCCAGCAGTTCCCCCGGGACTAGCGGGCATGCCTACGAGCAGTACTTC.

This chain uses TRBV29-1 with TRBJ2-7; TRBD1 or TRBD2 may be the D gene (5 bases each). V lost 5 bases and J lost 7, with 18 bases in between. From germline, CDR1 is SQVTM and CDR2 ANQGSEA. This CDR3 has 13 residues. CDR3: CSVQPAAGREQYF. In DNA form, the CDR3 reads TGCAGCGTTCAACCAGCCGCAGGGAGAGAGCAGTACTTC.

To note about this clonotype: At one of its ends the junction is not consistent with the germline gene, which may arise from a read error. The chain joins TRBV9 to TRBJ2-3; D gene uncertain. Germline V gene data show CDR1 as SGDLS and CDR2 as YYNGEE. The CDR3 loop spans 14 amino acids. CDR3 DNA sequence: TGTGCCAGCAGCCAAGGGCGGAGCACAGATACGCGGTATTTT. Its protein product is CASSQGRSTDTRYF.

At least ten counts were recorded for this clonotype. The chain couples TRBV11-2 to TRBJ1-4; weak D call: TRBD1 (5 bases). The germline V and J ends were trimmed by 5 bases and 3 bases, with 16 bases remaining between them. The CDR3 is made up of 16 amino acids. Germline values: CDR1 SGHAT, CDR2 FQNNGV. The CDR3 loop reads CASSPGPGGANEKLFF. CDR3 DNA: TGTGCCAGCAGCCCGGGACCGGGGGGGGCTAATGAAAAACTGTTTTTT.

In this sample, this clonotype turned up a few times. This chain links TRBV11-3 with TRBJ2-7; possibly TRBD1 for D (5 bases). Germline V gene sequence: CDR1 SGHNT, CDR2 YENEEA. The CDR3 is 16 amino acids. The ends were cut back, 5 bases at V and 2 bases at J, with 19 bases in the middle. CDR3 nucleotides: TGTGCCAGCAGCCTATACCTCAGGGCATTTACCTACGAGCAGTACTTC. Its translation is CASSLYLRAFTYEQYF.

At least ten counts were recorded for this clonotype. The chain recombines TRBV4-3 with TRBJ2-1; perhaps TRBD2 as D (5 bases). The germline V gene encodes CDR1 LGHNA and CDR2 YSLEER. The length of the CDR3 is 16 residues. Trimming stripped 1 base from V and 2 bases from J, with 12 bases between. CDR3 amino acids: CASSQGSAGPYNEQFF. The CDR3 DNA follows: TGCGCCAGCAGCCAAGGTAGCGCCGGGCCCTACAATGAGCAGTTCTTC.

In this sample, this clonotype turned up a few times. The chain joins TRBV5-5 to TRBJ1-3; D is possibly TRBD1 (5 bases). V lost 6 bases to trimming and J lost 4 bases, with 29 bases between them. The germline V gene has CDR1 SGHKS and CDR2 YYEKEE (reference sequence). This CDR3 region has 19 residues. As DNA, the CDR3 is TGTGCCAGCACCCACCAGATCCCCGTCAGGGCGACGGGGGGAAACACCATATATTTT. Its protein product is CASTHQIPVRATGGNTIYF.

This clonotype was seen ten or more times. The chain employs TRBV7-2 and TRBJ2-3; D gene uncertain. This CDR3 region has 12 residues. The V gene's germline CDR1 is SGHTA and CDR2 FQGNSA. Trimming shortened V by 4 bases and J by 8 bases, and 10 bases separated the two germline ends. Written as DNA, the CDR3 is TGTGCCAGCAGCTCTTCGCGTGTTACGCAGTATTTT. This encodes CASSSSRVTQYF.

This clonotype showed up many times. This chain links TRBV5-6 with TRBJ1-3; D remains ambiguous. The V end was cut by 4 bases, the J end by 0 bases, with 14 bases between. The V gene's germline CDR1 is SGHDT and CDR2 YYEEEE. This CDR3 has 16 amino acids. The CDR3 sequence is CASSPRGFGSGNTIYF. In DNA, the CDR3 is TGTGCCAGCAGCCCCCGAGGGTTTGGCTCTGGAAACACCATATATTTT.

This chain uses TRBV6-6 with TRBJ1-2; 10 bases match TRBD1. J gave up 2 bases and V 7 bases, and 10 bases lay outside the gene matches. The germline CDR1 and CDR2 sequences are MNHNY and SVGAGI (reference sequence). The CDR3 sequence is 16 residues long. CDR3 sequence reads: CASTDFRTGGNYGYTF. CDR3 DNA sequence: TGTGCCAGCACCGACTTTCGGACAGGGGGAAACTATGGCTACACCTTC.